The next 2 T cell receptor beta chains were all read from a single sample in a study of long-term antiretroviral therapy in people with HIV. At survey level, the immunoSEQ assay was run in its v3.0 version. Method: immunoSEQ multiplex PCR; TCRdb's copy keeps in-frame clones and lacks some. The table records roughly 25,000 clones, roughly four fifths of them present only once. The sample consisted of unsorted PBMCs, taken 1.1 years before starting antiretroviral therapy. These receptor sequences come from a woman in her twenties or thirties with HIV.

This clone was seen once. This chain connects TRBV7-9 to TRBJ1-1, with 10 bases aligning to TRBD1. Per the germline V gene, CDR1 is SEHNR and CDR2 is FQNEAQ (reference sequence). There are 15 residues in the CDR3. J lost 0 bases, V lost 4 bases, and 2 bases had no gene match. The CDR3 coding sequence is TGTGCCAGCAGCTCAGGACAGGGGGTGAACACTGAAGCTTTCTTT. Translated: CASSSGQGVNTEAFF.

The genes are TRBV19 and TRBJ2-2, with 13 positions matching TRBD2. CDR1 is LNHDA and CDR2 is SQIVND in the germline V gene (reference sequence). This CDR3 spans 19 amino acids. V lost 4 bases to trimming and J lost 5 bases; unmatched junction nucleotides: 13. CDR3 protein: CASSTSKLAGGPRTGELFF. CDR3 nucleotide sequence: TGTGCCAGTAGTACCTCTAAACTAGCGGGGGGGCCTCGGACCGGGGAGCTGTTTTTT.